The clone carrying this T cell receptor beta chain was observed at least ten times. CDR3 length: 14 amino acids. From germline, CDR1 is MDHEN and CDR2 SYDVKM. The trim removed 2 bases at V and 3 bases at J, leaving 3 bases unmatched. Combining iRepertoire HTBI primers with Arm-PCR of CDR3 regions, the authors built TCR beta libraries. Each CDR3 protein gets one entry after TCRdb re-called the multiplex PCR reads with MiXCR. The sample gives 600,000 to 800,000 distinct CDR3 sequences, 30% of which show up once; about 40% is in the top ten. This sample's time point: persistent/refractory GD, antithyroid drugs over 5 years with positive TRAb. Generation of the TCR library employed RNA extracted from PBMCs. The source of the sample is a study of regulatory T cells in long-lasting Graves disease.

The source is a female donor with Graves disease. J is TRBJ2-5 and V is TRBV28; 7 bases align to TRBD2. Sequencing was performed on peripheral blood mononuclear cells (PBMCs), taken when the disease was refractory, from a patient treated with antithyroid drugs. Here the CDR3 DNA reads TGTGCCAGCAGTTTACTTGCGGGGGAAGAGACCCAGTACTTC. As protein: CASSLLAGEETQYF.